The clone carrying this T cell receptor (beta chain) was seen a few times. Its antigen is unidentified. The data are from a study of T-cell memory formation after mild COVID-19. Study-level background: The study found TCR clusters largely donor specific. Study-level findings and limits: Pre-infection memory harbored some responding clones, suggesting cross-reactive memory joined. A balance of CD4 and CD8 characterized clones contracting day 15 to 85, whereas later expanders leaned CD4+. CD4+ clones that contracted lay mainly in CM and EM; CD8+ ones lay in EMRA.

Trimming shortened V by 7 bases and J by 1 base, and 12 bases separated the two germline ends. The CDR3 covers 14 residues. TCRdb ran MiXCR on the 5' RACE reads and lists one entry per CDR3 protein. The sample yields 270,000 or so distinct CDR3 sequences, roughly 18% seen once. This clonotype originated in a man younger than 35 who had mild COVID-19 (a few samples of this study predate the infection). Cell type and time point are not known. Sequencing was carried out using PBMCs or a T cell subset sorted from them (not recorded which). The genes are TRBV12-3 or TRBV12-4 and TRBJ2-3; D possibly matches TRBD1 or TRBD2 (5 bases each). This chain's CDR3 is CASKRDLGTDTQYF. In DNA, the CDR3 is TGTGCCAGCAAGAGGGACCTAGGCACAGATACGCAGTATTTT.